This TCR beta chain was sequenced during a study of shared clonotypes between healthy human individuals. Findings of the study overall: Non-shared clonotypes had lower generation probabilities than clonotypes shared by all four sorted-subset donors. In general, naive subsets displayed greater estimated richness than memory subsets did.

Genomic DNA of every subset was divided equally among multiple immunoSEQ plates. TCRdb's table, derived via immunoSEQ multiplex PCR, lists solely in-frame clones and lacks some. The repertoire holds 2 million to 3 million clones, with roughly 93% as singletons. J lost 4 bases, V lost 2 bases, and 5 bases had no gene match. This CDR3 comprises 15 residues. From germline, CDR1 is MNHEY and CDR2 SVGAGI. On this clone itself: Its matching antigen is unknown. Other DNA variants within this sample encode the same CDR3.

The sequencing sample was made of naive CD4+ T cells from PBMCs. Subset indicated: CD45RA+ positively selected. This chain connects TRBV6-5 to TRBJ1-5; 7 positions agree with TRBD1. The clonotype comes from a man aged 18 to 29 in good health. Some clones in this sample may be carry-over from other donors' samples. For the CDR3, the DNA is TGTGCCAGCAGTTACCGCCAGGGGGGGAATCAGCCCCAGCATTTT. Protein: CASSYRQGGNQPQHF.